The clone carrying this T cell receptor beta chain came up once. Original analysis: Amplified reference gene primers provided the basis for estimating nucleated cell counts. Clones were sequenced by immunoSEQ multiplex PCR, and TCRdb holds only the in-frame ones, with some missing. V, J and clone size are those of that table, while D and trimming were read from the DNA. This table has under 300,000 clones, 88% appearing once. Trimming removed 3 bases from V and 2 bases from J; junction bases left unmatched: 9. This CDR3 has 17 residues. Germline V gene lookup returns CDR1 SGHVS and CDR2 FQNEAQ. The sample comes from a study of blood T cell repertoires in COVID-19. Whole-study context: Both acute and convalescent COVID-19 samples were obtained from the United States, Italy and Spain. In each case, the material was cDNA or gDNA derived from T cells, B-cell-depleted T cells, or PBMCs.

The cohort comprised adults aged 18 to 89 years residing in some 24 US areas. The sample consisted of PBMCs or T cells enriched from blood (not recorded which). This sequence joins TRBV7-8 and TRBJ2-3; the match to TRBD2 covers 9 bases. The sequence derives from a woman aged 40 to 50 with acute COVID-19. CDR3 bases: TGTGCCAGCAGCTTGGTGGGAGGCGGGAGGGTCACAGATACGCAGTATTTT. It codes for CASSLVGGGRVTDTQYF.